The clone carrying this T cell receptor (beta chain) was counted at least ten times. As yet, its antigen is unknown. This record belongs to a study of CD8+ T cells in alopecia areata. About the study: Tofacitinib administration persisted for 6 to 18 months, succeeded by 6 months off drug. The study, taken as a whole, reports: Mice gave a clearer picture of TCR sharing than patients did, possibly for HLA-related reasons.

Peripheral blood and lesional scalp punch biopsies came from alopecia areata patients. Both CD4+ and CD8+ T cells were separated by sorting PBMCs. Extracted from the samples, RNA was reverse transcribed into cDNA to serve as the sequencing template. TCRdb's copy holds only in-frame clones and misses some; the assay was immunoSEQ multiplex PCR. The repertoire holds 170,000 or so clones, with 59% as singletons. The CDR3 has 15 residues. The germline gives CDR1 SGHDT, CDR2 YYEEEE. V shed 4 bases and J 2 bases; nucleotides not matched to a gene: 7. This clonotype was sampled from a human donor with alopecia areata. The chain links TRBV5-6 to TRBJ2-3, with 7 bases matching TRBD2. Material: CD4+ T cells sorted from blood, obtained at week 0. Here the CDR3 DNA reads TGTGCCAGCAGCCTCGGGGGGTCCTTCACAGATACGCAGTATTTT. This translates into CASSLGGSFTDTQYF.